This T cell receptor beta chain was found in a study of T cells after yellow fever vaccination. In the case of this clonotype: Its antigen is not known. Germline is not matched at one junction end, which may reflect a read error.

Overall study findings and caveats: Post-booster reappearance was seen for most primary-vaccination clones (about 95% CD4, around 90% CD8). Repertoires sorted by FACS could include abundant clonotypes that are contaminants from the bulk population. The secondary response showed a weaker magnitude and a faster peak, day 5 versus 15.

Synthesis of TCR cDNA relied on 5'RACE template switching, which attached a universal primer site and UMIs. MiXCR was run by TCRdb on the 5' RACE reads, yielding one entry per CDR3 protein. The table includes about 500,000 distinct CDR3 sequences, about a sixth detected once. Here the sequenced sample was PBMCs, taken 5 to 6 days after the first yellow fever vaccination. This TCR was recovered from a man aged 18 to 35 who received the YFV17D yellow fever vaccine.

CDR3 sequence: CASSEASGGDNGQFF. The CDR3 DNA reads as TGTGCCAGCAGTGAGGCTAGCGGGGGGGACAATGGGCAGTTCTTC. The rearrangement uses TRBV25-1 and TRBJ2-1, with TRBD2 matching 12 bases. CDR1 is MGHDK, CDR2 SYGVNS, per germline. The CDR3 extends over 15 amino acids.